The present T cell receptor beta chain was sequenced within a study of blood T cells in healthy people across ages. The germline V and J ends were trimmed by 7 bases and 15 bases, with 19 bases remaining between them. CDR1 and CDR2 from the germline V gene are SNHLY and FYNNEI. CDR3 length: 12 amino acids. Sample-barcoded 5' priming and a J-beta primer mix drove a second PCR of roughly 6 to 12 cycles. TCRdb analysed the 5' RACE reads with MiXCR anew, one entry per CDR3 protein. The sample shows 1.2 million to 1.5 million distinct CDR3 sequences, roughly 40% of them seen only once. V gene TRBV2 combines with J gene TRBJ2-4; tentatively, D is TRBD1 (5 bases). The sequenced material came from blood. The sequence came from a young woman in good health. CDR3 coding DNA: TGTGCCAGCATGGGGCCATCTTCTCATCCGTACTTC. Its protein is CASMGPSSHPYF.